This T cell receptor (beta chain) derives from a study of beta chain features in type 1 diabetes. Expressed TCRB transcripts were sequenced, since all the RNA that had been isolated was reverse transcribed. The method was immunoSEQ multiplex PCR; TCRdb's version includes in-frame clones alone and lacks a portion of them. This repertoire shows fewer than 350,000 clones, roughly a fifth found once; its top ten account for 0.044%. This CDR3 has 14 residues. The V gene's germline CDR1 is MGHRA and CDR2 YSYEKL. V lost 1 base to trimming and J lost 11 bases; unmatched junction nucleotides: 10. Study observations and caveats: For type 1 diabetes patients, VDJ junctions showed fewer insertions and more deletions. Researchers report that Type 1 diabetes patients had moderately but significantly shorter TCRB CDR3s across all four CD4+ subsets.

This clone appeared a few times. The antigen is unknown. The rearrangement uses TRBV4-1 and TRBJ2-7; 8 nucleotides agree with TRBD2. The origin of this receptor is a woman aged 18-29 years in good health. What was sequenced was naive CD4+ T cells from blood. DNA of the CDR3: TGCGCCAGCAGCCAAGTATCAACTAGCGGCCAGGAGTACTTC. Its protein product is CASSQVSTSGQEYF.